The next 11 T cell receptor beta chains were all read from a single sample in a study of T-cell memory formation after mild COVID-19. One entry per CDR3 protein results from TCRdb running MiXCR on the 5' RACE reads. In the table there are roughly 340,000 distinct CDR3 sequences, roughly 15% of which are singletons. Sequencing was done on a sample of PBMCs or a T cell subset sorted from them (not recorded which). The receptors shown here come from a man between 18 and 29 years old who had mild COVID-19 (a few samples of this study predate the infection). Cell type and time point are not known.

This clonotype turned up a few times. The chain couples TRBV12-3 or TRBV12-4 to TRBJ2-3, with D possibly TRBD1 on 5 matching bases. This CDR3 is built from 14 residues. Trimming left V 7 bases short and J 2 bases short, with 13 bases between. CDR3 region: CASTLGAPTDTQYF. In DNA form, the CDR3 reads TGTGCCAGCACCCTAGGGGCCCCCACAGATACGCAGTATTTT.

This clonotype has just a few counts. The chain employs TRBV6-2 or TRBV6-3 and TRBJ2-5; TRBD1 agrees at 8 bases. CDR1 is MNHEY and CDR2 is SVGEGT in the germline V gene. CDR3 length: 14 amino acids. With 5 bases clipped from V and 4 bases from J, the junction kept 6 bases outside the gene matches. The CDR3 coding sequence is TGTGCCAGCAGTGACAGGGGCAGAGGAGAGACCCAGTACTTC. It is translated as CASSDRGRGETQYF.

This clonotype has a count of ten or more. The chain combines TRBV6-2 or TRBV6-3 with TRBJ2-7; perhaps D is TRBD1 or TRBD2 (5 bases each). Germline-derived CDR1 and CDR2 are MNHEY and SVGEGT. CDR3 size: 12 residues. The V gene lost 4 bases and the J gene lost 4 bases, with 8 bases spanning the gap. The CDR3 here is CASSWDGYEQYV. The CDR3 DNA reads TGTGCCAGCAGTTGGGACGGGTACGAGCAGTACGTC.

The chain joins TRBV28 to TRBJ2-7; TRBD2 might be the D (5 bases). Germline CDR1 is MDHEN and CDR2 is SYDVKM. This CDR3 is built from 15 residues. Trimming stripped 7 bases from V and 1 base from J, with 17 bases between. The CDR3 sequence: CASNPAGVGSYEQYV. The CDR3 DNA reads TGTGCCAGCAACCCGGCCGGGGTGGGATCCTACGAGCAGTACGTC.

This clonotype was seen many times. V usage is TRBV7-9 and J usage is TRBJ2-5, with 7 positions matching TRBD1. This CDR3 has 14 amino acids. V was pared by 2 bases and J by 2 bases, with 2 bases of the junction left unmatched. Germline V gene sequence: CDR1 SEHNR, CDR2 FQNEAQ (reference sequence). CDR3 DNA: TGTGCCAGCAGCTTACAGGGGGTTCAAGAGACCCAGTACTTC. This gives the protein CASSLQGVQETQYF.

The gene calls are TRBV20-1 and TRBJ2-5; 14 bases map to TRBD2. This CDR3 has 17 residues. Germline CDR1 DFQATT, CDR2 SNEGSKA (reference sequence). The J segment lost 0 bases and the V segment lost 2 bases, leaving 5 bases of the junction unmatched. The CDR3, as DNA: TGCAGTGCTAGACCGGGACTAGCGGGGGCCCACCAAGAGACCCAGTACTTC. It is translated as CSARPGLAGAHQETQYF.

The CDR3 bases are TGTGCCAGCTCACCCGGAAGACGGGGGACGAGCTATGGCTACACCTTC. Its translation is CASSPGRRGTSYGYTF. The chain is built from TRBV18 and TRBJ1-2, with a tentative D call TRBD1 (5 bases). This CDR3 is 16 amino acids long. Between the trimmed V and J ends, which lost 3 bases and 4 bases, there was a span of 18 bases. In germline, CDR1 is KGHSH, CDR2 LQKENI.

This clonotype was picked up a small number of times. The V and J genes are TRBV5-1 and TRBJ2-3, with 8 bases matching TRBD2. The CDR3 extends over 15 amino acids. From germline, CDR1 is SGHRS and CDR2 YFSETQ. J lost 2 bases, V lost 2 bases, and 4 bases had no gene match. CDR3 sequence: CASSFLAGTTDTQYF. The DNA of the CDR3 is TGCGCCAGCAGCTTCTTAGCGGGGACCACAGATACGCAGTATTTT.

J is TRBJ2-1 and V is TRBV5-1, with TRBD1 identical over 8 bases. CDR3 length equals 13 residues. From germline, CDR1 is SGHRS and CDR2 YFSETQ. Losses at the gene ends were 4 bases for V and 9 bases for J; bases not matched to a gene: 6. CDR3 bases: TGCGCCAGCAGCGTCGGGACAGGCAGTGAGCAGTTCTTC. This gives the protein CASSVGTGSEQFF.

This clonotype was found a few times. This chain's CDR3 is CAISNRDRGFSDTQYF. The CDR3 DNA reads TGTGCCATCAGTAACCGGGACAGGGGGTTCTCAGATACGCAGTATTTT. The chain recombines TRBV10-3 with TRBJ2-3; the match to TRBD1 covers 11 bases. The CDR3 is 16 amino acids. Trimming removed 5 bases from V and 4 bases from J; junction bases left unmatched: 8. The V gene's germline CDR1 is ENHRY and CDR2 SYGVKD.

The CDR3 reads CASSRDRDGSPLHF. The CDR3 nucleotides read TGTGCCAGCTCAAGAGACAGGGACGGTTCACCCCTCCACTTT. V is TRBV18 and J is TRBJ1-6; 7 bases map to TRBD1. CDR3 length: 14 amino acids. Germline V lookup: CDR1 KGHSH, CDR2 LQKENI. Trimming took 5 bases from V and 9 from J; bases not matched to a gene: 7. Full variable domain (remainder filled in from reference TRBV18 and TRBJ1-6): NAGVMQNPRHLVRRRGQEARLRCSPMKGHSHVYWYRQLPEEGLKFMVYLQKENIIDESGMPKERFSAEFPKEGPSILRIQQVVRGDSAAYFCASSRDRDGSPLHFGNGTRLTVT.